One and the same sample provided the 27 T cell receptor beta chains below, sequenced in a study of blood T cell repertoires in COVID-19. The table came from immunoSEQ multiplex PCR; TCRdb's copy has only in-frame clones and leaves some out. The sample records nearly 80,000 clones, around nine tenths being singletons. Sequences were obtained from peripheral blood. These receptors all stem from a woman of 80 years or more with active or convalescent COVID-19.

The chain links TRBV28 to TRBJ1-2, with 9 bases fitting TRBD1. The germline gives CDR1 MDHEN, CDR2 SYDVKM. The CDR3 is made up of 16 amino acids. V lost 4 bases, J lost 4 bases, and 10 bases stayed unmatched. CDR3 residues: CASSSPGQGSFYGYTF. CDR3 bases: TGTGCCAGCAGTTCCCCGGGACAGGGTAGTTTCTATGGCTACACCTTC.

The chain uses TRBV28 and TRBJ1-5; 8 bases are a match to TRBD1. The CDR3 sequence is 15 residues long. Losses at the gene ends were 7 bases for V and 3 bases for J; bases not matched to a gene: 8. The V gene's germline CDR1 is MDHEN and CDR2 SYDVKM. The CDR3 nucleotides read TGTGCCAGCAAGAGGGGACAGGTCTACAATCAGCCCCAGCATTTT. It is translated as CASKRGQVYNQPQHF.

This clone occurred once. This sequence joins TRBV9 and TRBJ2-3; a possible D gene is TRBD1 (5 bases). Looked up from germline, CDR1 is SGDLS and CDR2 is YYNGEE. The CDR3 has 13 residues. Trimming took 4 bases from V and 4 from J, leaving 10 bases between them. CDR3 bases: TGTGCCAGCAGCAGAAGGGGCGCAGATACGCAGTATTTT. This sequence encodes CASSRRGADTQYF.

The CDR3 is CASSPTGGGTDTQYF. The DNA for the CDR3 is TGTGCCAGCAGCCCGACAGGGGGCGGCACAGATACGCAGTATTTT. V is TRBV5-6 and J is TRBJ2-3, with 10 bases identical to TRBD1. V was clipped by 4 bases and J by 1 base; unmatched bases: 3. This CDR3 comprises 15 residues. Germline loops: CDR1 SGHDT, CDR2 YYEEEE.

This sequence joins TRBV6-2 or TRBV6-3 and TRBJ1-1, with 7 bases aligning to TRBD1. Unmatched junction bases numbered 6, after V lost 4 bases and J lost 4 bases. In germline, CDR1 is MNHEY, CDR2 SVGEGT. There are 14 residues in the CDR3. The CDR3, as DNA: TGTGCCAGCAGTTTCCAGGGGGTTGGCACTGAAGCTTTCTTT. Translation: CASSFQGVGTEAFF.

This clone was seen a few times. J is TRBJ2-7 and V is TRBV24-1; 11 bases are a match to TRBD2. V shed 7 bases and J 5 bases; nucleotides not matched to a gene: 9. The CDR3 covers 15 residues. Per the germline V gene, CDR1 is KGHDR and CDR2 is SFDVKD. The CDR3 spells CATRAGSGGADEQYF. The CDR3 DNA reads TGTGCCACCAGGGCGGGTAGCGGGGGGGCCGACGAGCAGTACTTC.

The chain carries TRBV19 and TRBJ2-3; possible D gene TRBD1, 5 bases. V lost 6 bases and J 5 bases, leaving 15 bases between the germline ends. The length of the CDR3 is 14 residues. The germline V gene has CDR1 LNHDA and CDR2 SQIVND (reference sequence). The CDR3 loop is CASRPTGSRDTQYF. Here the CDR3 DNA reads TGTGCCAGTAGACCAACAGGTTCCCGAGATACGCAGTATTTT.

V is TRBV9 and J is TRBJ2-3; the match to TRBD2 covers 7 bases. The germline CDR1 and CDR2 sequences are SGDLS and YYNGEE. There are 17 residues in the CDR3. Trimming took 3 bases from V and 3 from J; bases not matched to a gene: 13. The CDR3 spells CASSANPRRGRTDTQYF. In DNA form, the CDR3 reads TGTGCCAGCAGCGCGAACCCTAGGCGGGGGAGAACAGATACGCAGTATTTT.

The chain carries TRBV12-3 or TRBV12-4 and TRBJ2-5; tentative D call: TRBD2 (7 bases). The CDR3 contains 13 residues. Trimming removed 6 bases at V and 5 bases at J, with 13 bases between. Written as DNA, the CDR3 is TGTGCCAGCAGCCTAGGGGGAGGGGAGACCCAGTACTTC. The encoded protein is CASSLGGGETQYF.

In its sample, this clone was seen once. The chain is built from TRBV4-3 and TRBJ2-1; D perhaps matches TRBD1 (6 bases). This CDR3 is 14 amino acids long. Germline V gene sequence: CDR1 LGHNA, CDR2 YSLEER. V was pared by 0 bases and J by 8 bases, with 11 bases between. In DNA form, the CDR3 reads TGCGCCAGCAGCCAAGAAGGCACAGGGTATGAGCAGTTCTTC. Its translation: CASSQEGTGYEQFF.

This chain links TRBV3-1 (or the pseudogene TRBV3-2) with TRBJ1-2, with D possibly TRBD1 on 6 matching bases. Germline V gives CDR1 LGHDT, CDR2 YNNKEL (reference sequence). V was pared by 1 base and J by 4 bases, with 13 bases between. The CDR3 totals 15 residues. In DNA, the CDR3 is TGTGCCAGCAGCCAAGGGATCCGGACAGCCTATGGCTACACCTTC. It is translated as CASSQGIRTAYGYTF.

Concerning this clone: At one boundary the junction diverges from the germline segment, which might be a read error. The chain is built from TRBV9 and TRBJ1-1; D unclear. CDR1 SGDLS and CDR2 YYNGEE come from the germline V gene. The CDR3 runs 13 residues. CDR3 residues: CASSVVSGGPLAF. The CDR3 DNA reads TGTGCCAGCAGCGTAGTCTCGGGAGGGCCCCTGGCATTT.

V is TRBV29-1 and J is TRBJ2-6; TRBD1 matches 8 bases. Per the germline V gene, CDR1 is SQVTM and CDR2 is ANQGSEA. The CDR3 sequence is 16 residues long. V shed 3 bases, J shed 4 bases, and the junction held 8 bases outside the gene matches. The CDR3 loop reads CSVEAGGAMGANVLTF. The DNA for the CDR3 is TGCAGCGTTGAGGCAGGGGGCGCGATGGGGGCCAACGTCCTGACTTTC.

This clone was found once. CDR3 in DNA: TGTGCCAGCAGAGCGAACACTGAAGCTTTCTTT. Its translation: CASRANTEAFF. V is TRBV28 and J is TRBJ1-1; D gene uncertain. Germline values: CDR1 MDHEN, CDR2 SYDVKM. The germline V and J ends were trimmed by 6 bases and 1 base, with 3 bases remaining between them. There are 11 residues in the CDR3.

The chain carries TRBV5-6 and TRBJ1-2; D is uncertain. The germline gives CDR1 SGHDT, CDR2 YYEEEE. This CDR3 is 13 amino acids long. V was clipped by 0 bases and J by 2 bases, with 5 bases between them. CDR3 in DNA: TGTGCCAGCAGCTTGGACACCAACTATGGCTACACCTTC. Translating it yields CASSLDTNYGYTF. Filled out from reference TRBV5-6 and TRBJ1-2, the complete variable domain reads DAGVTQSPTHLIKTRGQQVTLRCSPKSGHDTVSWYQQALGQGPQFIFQYYEEEERQRGNFPDRFSGHQFPNYSSELNVNALLLGDSALYLCASSLDTNYGYTFGSGTRLTVV.

This chain links TRBV30 with TRBJ2-3, with D possibly being TRBD2 (5 bases). V shed 3 bases and J shed 2 bases, with 12 bases lying between them. Germline CDR1 is GTSNPN and CDR2 is SVGIG (reference sequence). The CDR3 loop spans 14 amino acids. In DNA, the CDR3 is TGTGCCTGGAGCTCTAGCCGGGTCACAGATACGCAGTATTTT. Translation gives CAWSSSRVTDTQYF.

The V gene is TRBV19, the J gene TRBJ2-7, with 7 bases identical to TRBD2. Trimming at V came to 6 bases and at J to 2 bases, leaving 16 bases not matched to a gene. The CDR3 is 17 residues long. Looked up from germline, CDR1 is LNHDA and CDR2 is SQIVND (reference sequence). CDR3 nucleotides: TGTGCCAGTAGCGGGCGGGGAGGGACTCCTGGGACCTACGAGCAGTACTTC. It translates to CASSGRGGTPGTYEQYF.

The J gene is TRBJ2-5, the V gene TRBV5-1, with TRBD1 matching over 8 bases. V was clipped by 4 bases and J by 5 bases; unmatched bases: 7. This CDR3 has 14 amino acids. Looked up from germline, CDR1 is SGHRS and CDR2 is YFSETQ. The CDR3 coding sequence is TGCGCCAGCAGCCGCGCAGGGGGCAGGGAGACCCAGTACTTC. This gives the protein CASSRAGGRETQYF.

The chain uses TRBV27 and TRBJ2-3; 10 bases are a match to TRBD1. The J segment lost 5 bases and the V segment lost 5 bases, leaving 7 bases of the junction unmatched. The CDR3 is 15 residues long. Germline CDR1 reads MNHEY; CDR2 reads SMNVEV (reference sequence). The CDR3 bases are TGTGCCAGCAGTACACGGACAGGGGGGCAAGATACGCAGTATTTT. As protein: CASSTRTGGQDTQYF.

J is TRBJ2-7 and V is TRBV9, with TRBD1 matching over 7 bases. The CDR3 totals 15 residues. V lost 0 bases and J lost 3; bases outside the gene matches: 6. Germline lookup yields CDR1 SGDLS and CDR2 YYNGEE. The CDR3 is CASSVGSGGVYEQYF. CDR3 sequence (DNA): TGTGCCAGCAGCGTAGGGTCAGGGGGTGTCTACGAGCAGTACTTC.

The V call is TRBV5-1, the J call TRBJ2-3, with 8 positions matching TRBD2. This CDR3 is 15 amino acids long. V lost 4 bases to trimming and J lost 2 bases; unmatched junction nucleotides: 6. CDR1 and CDR2 (germline): SGHRS, YFSETQ. CDR3 nucleotide sequence: TGCGCCAGCAGCATCGGGGGGGTGTACACAGATACGCAGTATTTT. Protein: CASSIGGVYTDTQYF. The variable domain in full, with the rest retrieved from reference TRBV5-1 and TRBJ2-3, is KAGVTQTPRYLIKTRGQQVTLSCSPISGHRSVSWYQQTPGQGLQFLFEYFSETQRNKGNFPGRFSGRQFSNSRSEMNVSTLELGDSALYLCASSIGGVYTDTQYFGPGTRLTVL.

The V call is TRBV3-1 (or the pseudogene TRBV3-2), the J call TRBJ2-7; D ambiguous. CDR3 size: 15 residues. V was clipped by 2 bases and J by 2 bases, with 13 bases between them. Germline loops: CDR1 LGHDT, CDR2 YNNKEL (reference sequence). CDR3 in DNA: TGTGCCAGCAGCCAAACCGCCAGTTCGACCTACGAGCAGTACTTC. This gives the protein CASSQTASSTYEQYF.

The chain recombines TRBV2 with TRBJ2-5; weak D call: TRBD2 (5 bases). Looked up from germline, CDR1 is SNHLY and CDR2 is FYNNEI. Deletions cut 2 bases from V and 5 bases from J, with 18 bases between. CDR3 length equals 16 residues. The DNA of the CDR3 is TGTGCCAGCAGTGAATCCGGTCTTACCGGCGGGGAGACCCAGTACTTC. Its protein product is CASSESGLTGGETQYF.

The V and J genes are TRBV27 and TRBJ1-1; no firm D call. Germline V gives CDR1 MNHEY, CDR2 SMNVEV (reference sequence). With 5 bases removed from V and 3 bases from J, the gap between germline ends came to 19 bases. The CDR3 is 16 residues long. The CDR3 loop reads CASSRRGWLVDTEAFF. Here the CDR3 DNA reads TGTGCCAGCAGTCGAAGAGGGTGGCTGGTCGACACTGAAGCTTTCTTT.

The chain carries TRBV4-1 and TRBJ2-7; no firm D call. The ends were cut back, 0 bases at V and 0 bases at J, with 6 bases in the middle. Germline values: CDR1 MGHRA, CDR2 YSYEKL. The CDR3 contains 14 residues. CDR3 amino acids: CASSQEVSSYEQYF. CDR3 coding DNA: TGCGCCAGCAGCCAAGAGGTCAGCTCCTACGAGCAGTACTTC.

This sequence joins TRBV7-9 and TRBJ1-5; possible D gene TRBD1, 5 bases. This CDR3 comprises 13 residues. CDR1 SEHNR and CDR2 FQNEAQ come from the germline V gene (reference sequence). V lost 4 bases and J lost 4, with 8 bases in between. For the CDR3, the DNA is TGTGCCAGCAGCTCGCAGGGAAATCAGCCCCAGCATTTT. This translates into CASSSQGNQPQHF.

There are a few counts of this clone. The rearrangement joins TRBV6-4 to TRBJ1-3; D call uncertain. The CDR3 contains 14 residues. The V gene lost 8 bases and the J gene lost 0 bases, with 11 bases spanning the gap. In germline, CDR1 is MRHNA, CDR2 SNTAGT. The CDR3 nucleotides are TGTGCCAGCGTTGCGAGGTACTCTGGAAACACCATATATTTT. Amino acids: CASVARYSGNTIYF.